These 18 T cell receptor beta chains share one sample of origin, sequenced in a study of blood T cells in healthy people across ages. For the second PCR, which ran for roughly 6 to 11 cycles, a sample-barcoded 5' primer and a J-beta primer mix were used. One entry per CDR3 protein, called by TCRdb with MiXCR from the 5' RACE reads. This sample has about 580,000 distinct CDR3 sequences, with around 48% found just once. Material: blood. All receptors derive from a man aged 80 or over in good health.

The genes are TRBV20-1 and TRBJ1-2, with 7 bases identical to TRBD1. The CDR3 contains 13 residues. The germline CDR1 and CDR2 sequences are DFQATT and SNEGSKA (reference sequence). With 2 bases clipped from V and 12 bases from J, the junction kept 12 bases outside the gene matches. CDR3 nucleotide sequence: TGCAGTGCTAGACTCCGGGACAGCCTTGCGCACACCTTC. Its translation: CSARLRDSLAHTF.

The chain links TRBV6-6 to TRBJ2-1; 9 nucleotides align to TRBD2. Per the germline V gene, CDR1 is MNHNY and CDR2 is SVGAGI (reference sequence). V lost 4 bases and J lost 12; bases outside the gene matches: 10. The CDR3 length is 14 residues. The CDR3 DNA is TGTGCCAGCAGTTCTGGGACTAGCAGTCTTGGGCAGTTCTTC. This gives the protein CASSSGTSSLGQFF.

The V call is TRBV3-1, the J call TRBJ2-1; TRBD1 agrees at 7 bases. The V gene's germline CDR1 is LGHDT and CDR2 YNNKEL (reference sequence). CDR3 size: 13 residues. With 4 bases clipped from V and 6 bases from J, the junction kept 3 bases outside the gene matches. The CDR3 is CASSPRGTNEQFF. CDR3 in DNA: TGTGCCAGCAGCCCCAGGGGGACCAATGAGCAGTTCTTC.

This clonotype turned up a few times. A much larger clone lies a single base off, so this may be a read error. The chain joins TRBV6-6 to TRBJ2-1, with 9 positions matching TRBD2. From germline, CDR1 is MNHNY and CDR2 SVGAGI (reference sequence). The CDR3 is made up of 14 amino acids. Losses at the gene ends were 6 bases for V and 8 bases for J; bases not matched to a gene: 8. The CDR3 protein is CASRVSGGWDEQFF. The DNA of the CDR3 is TGTGCCAGCAGAGTTAGCGGGGGCTGGGATGAGCAGTTCTTC.

This clonotype was counted between two and nine times. The V call is TRBV5-1, the J call TRBJ2-7; 8 bases are a match to TRBD1. There are 13 residues in the CDR3. V lost 7 bases to trimming and J lost 5 bases; unmatched junction nucleotides: 8. Germline CDR1 reads SGHRS; CDR2 reads YFSETQ. This chain's CDR3 is CASGGQGFNEQYF. Here the CDR3 DNA reads TGCGCCAGCGGAGGACAGGGTTTCAACGAGCAGTACTTC. Looking up the rest from reference TRBV5-1 and TRBJ2-7 gives the full variable domain: KAGVTQTPRYLIKTRGQQVTLSCSPISGHRSVSWYQQTPGQGLQFLFEYFSETQRNKGNFPGRFSGRQFSNSRSEMNVSTLELGDSALYLCASGGQGFNEQYFGPGTRLTVT.

CDR3 amino acids: CSALGGAVGGYTF. The CDR3 nucleotides are TGCAGTGCTCTAGGGGGGGCTGTTGGAGGCTACACCTTC. The V call is TRBV20-1, the J call TRBJ1-2, with TRBD1 as a possible D gene (6 bases). Germline-derived CDR1 and CDR2 are DFQATT and SNEGSKA (reference sequence). The V and J ends lost 5 bases and 8 bases respectively, with 18 bases between them. CDR3 size: 13 residues.

The rearrangement links TRBV29-1 to TRBJ2-7; possible D gene TRBD2, 5 bases. The germline V and J ends were trimmed by 4 bases and 3 bases, with 16 bases remaining between them. Per germline, CDR1 SQVTM and CDR2 ANQGSEA. CDR3 length equals 14 residues. This chain's CDR3 is CSVATRGVDYEQYF. The CDR3 nucleotides are TGCAGCGTTGCCACACGGGGAGTGGACTACGAGCAGTACTTC.

This clonotype was seen just once. An end of the junction differs from the germline gene, which may be a read error. The chain links TRBV9 to TRBJ2-7; D not resolved. The CDR3 runs to 15 residues. Germline-derived CDR1 and CDR2 are SGDLS and YYNGEE. The CDR3 nucleotides read TGTGCCTGCAGCGTAGAGGTGGGATACTCCTACGAGCAGTACTTC. As protein: CACSVEVGYSYEQYF.

V is TRBV28 and J is TRBJ2-7; D gene ambiguous. Germline-derived CDR1 and CDR2 are MDHEN and SYDVKM. The CDR3 covers 14 residues. Trimming cost V 5 bases and J 3 bases, with 14 bases left between them. The CDR3 spells CASSRSPPGYEQYF. The CDR3 DNA reads TGTGCCAGCAGTCGCAGCCCTCCAGGCTACGAGCAGTACTTC.

The sample holds a few counts of this clonotype. The V call is TRBV2, the J call TRBJ2-3; the D gene is possibly TRBD1 (5 bases). CDR1 and CDR2 from the germline V gene are SNHLY and FYNNEI. Between the trimmed V and J ends, which lost 6 bases and 0 bases, there was a span of 19 bases. The length of the CDR3 is 17 residues. CDR3 loop: CASSRDSPASSTDTQYF. CDR3 sequence (DNA): TGTGCCAGCAGCAGAGACAGTCCAGCATCTAGCACAGATACGCAGTATTTT.

The sample holds many counts of this clonotype. V and J are TRBV6-5 and TRBJ2-1; 8 positions match TRBD1. CDR1 MNHEY and CDR2 SVGAGI come from the germline V gene. Germline trimming cut 5 bases from V and 5 bases from J; bases unmatched to any gene: 11. The CDR3 consists of 16 residues. CDR3: CASSPSGQGMDNEQFF. In DNA form, the CDR3 reads TGTGCCAGCAGTCCCTCCGGACAGGGCATGGACAATGAGCAGTTCTTC.

About this clonotype: Sequence at one end of the junction differs from germline and may be a read error. The chain has TRBV9 and TRBJ1-1, with 7 nucleotides matching TRBD1. The CDR3 loop spans 15 amino acids. Germline loops: CDR1 SGDLS, CDR2 YYNGEE. This chain's CDR3 is CACSARGGTNTEAFF. DNA of the CDR3: TGTGCCTGCAGCGCCCGAGGGGGCACCAACACTGAAGCTTTCTTT.

Points on this clonotype: A much larger clone differs from this one at a single base, so this may be a read error. V and J are TRBV7-9 and TRBJ1-2; D call uncertain. Germline V gene sequence: CDR1 SEHNR, CDR2 FQNEAQ (reference sequence). This CDR3 comprises 14 residues. CDR3 sequence: CAGSPAGRESGYTF. The CDR3 DNA is TGTGCCGGCAGCCCCGCGGGAAGGGAAAGCGGCTACACCTTC.

This chain joins TRBV5-1 and TRBJ2-1; no clear D gene. Trimming took off 1 base at V and 4 bases at J, with 9 bases between the two ends. Germline CDR1 reads SGHRS; CDR2 reads YFSETQ. The CDR3 consists of 14 residues. CDR3 DNA: TGCGCCAGCAGCTTGATCCCAGCGTACAATGAGCAGTTCTTC. Its translation is CASSLIPAYNEQFF.

About this clonotype: A junction boundary mismatches the germline segment, possibly from a read error. V is TRBV19 and J is TRBJ2-3; 7 nucleotides line up with TRBD1. This CDR3 is 14 amino acids long. Germline loops: CDR1 LNHDA, CDR2 SQIVND (reference sequence). The CDR3 region is CSSTLGQGTDTQYF. As DNA, the CDR3 is TGTTCCAGCACCCTTGGACAGGGCACAGATACGCAGTATTTT.

This chain connects TRBV29-1 to TRBJ2-7; D perhaps matches TRBD1 (6 bases). Deletions cut 4 bases from V and 6 bases from J, with 19 bases between. Germline V gene sequence: CDR1 SQVTM, CDR2 ANQGSEA. CDR3 length: 14 amino acids. The CDR3 protein is CSVVGAQGWGEQYF. Written as DNA, the CDR3 is TGCAGCGTTGTGGGGGCCCAGGGTTGGGGCGAGCAGTACTTC.

The CDR3 DNA reads as TGTGCCAGCAGGGGTTTCCAGGTCGGCACCTACAACAATGAGCAGTTCTTC. It encodes CASRGFQVGTYNNEQFF. The chain has TRBV6-1 and TRBJ2-1; D is unclear. The CDR3 has 17 residues. From germline, CDR1 is MNHNS and CDR2 SASEGT. V lost 6 bases and J lost 5, with 23 bases in between.

This rearrangement joins TRBV27 to TRBJ2-4; maybe TRBD2 (5 bases). The ends were cut back, 0 bases at V and 0 bases at J, with 9 bases in the middle. There are 16 residues in the CDR3. The V gene's germline CDR1 is MNHEY and CDR2 SMNVEV (reference sequence). The CDR3 here is CASSLSVAGAKNIQYF. For the CDR3, the DNA is TGTGCCAGCAGTTTATCGGTGGCGGGAGCCAAAAACATTCAGTACTTC.